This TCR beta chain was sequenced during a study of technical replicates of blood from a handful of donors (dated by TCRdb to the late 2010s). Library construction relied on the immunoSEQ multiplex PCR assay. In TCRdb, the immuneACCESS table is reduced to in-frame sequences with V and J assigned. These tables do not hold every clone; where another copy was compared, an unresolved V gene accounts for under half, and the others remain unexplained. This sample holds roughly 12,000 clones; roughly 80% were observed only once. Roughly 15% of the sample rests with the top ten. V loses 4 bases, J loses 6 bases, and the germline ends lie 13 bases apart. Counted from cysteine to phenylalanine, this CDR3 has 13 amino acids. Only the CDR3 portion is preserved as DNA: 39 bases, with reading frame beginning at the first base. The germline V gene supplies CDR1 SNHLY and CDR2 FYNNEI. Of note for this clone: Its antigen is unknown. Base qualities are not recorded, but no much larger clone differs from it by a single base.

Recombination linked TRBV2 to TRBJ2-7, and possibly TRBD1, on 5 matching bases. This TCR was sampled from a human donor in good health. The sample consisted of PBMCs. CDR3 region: CASSVVREGEQYF. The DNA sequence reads TGTGCCAGCAGTGTGGTCAGGGAAGGCGAGCAGTACTTC.